This T cell receptor beta chain was identified in a study of vaccination and CD4 T cells after COVID-19. Study-level information: Overlapping spike peptides of SARS-CoV-2, HCoV-NL63, HCoV-OC43 and HCoV-229E were used, and cells were stimulated with them.

Cultured CD4+ T-cell DNA underwent Oncomine TCR Beta short-read sequencing. Each CDR3 protein is one row after TCRdb ran MiXCR on the PCR reads. This sample has 15,000 to 20,000 distinct CDR3 sequences, with 50% to 70% found just once. The treatment denotes: approximately 10-day PBMC culture with coronavirus spike peptide pools or control peptides (ViraFEST assay). The authors replaced half the medium with fresh IL-2 medium on days 3 and 7. This clonotype was recorded a few times. Its antigen is not known. There are 13 residues in the CDR3. Germline CDR1 reads MDHEN; CDR2 reads SYDVKM. V gave up 6 bases and J gave up 9 bases; unmatched junction bases: 5.

This chain connects TRBV28 to TRBJ1-6; 7 nucleotides align to TRBD1. The sample here was CD4+ T cells from blood, cultured in vitro, taken after SARS-CoV-2 vaccination. The sequence derives from a human donor who had recovered from COVID-19. This chain's CDR3 is CASSKQGSSPLHF. The CDR3 nucleotides are TGTGCCAGCAGCAAACAGGGGAGTTCACCCCTCCACTTT.